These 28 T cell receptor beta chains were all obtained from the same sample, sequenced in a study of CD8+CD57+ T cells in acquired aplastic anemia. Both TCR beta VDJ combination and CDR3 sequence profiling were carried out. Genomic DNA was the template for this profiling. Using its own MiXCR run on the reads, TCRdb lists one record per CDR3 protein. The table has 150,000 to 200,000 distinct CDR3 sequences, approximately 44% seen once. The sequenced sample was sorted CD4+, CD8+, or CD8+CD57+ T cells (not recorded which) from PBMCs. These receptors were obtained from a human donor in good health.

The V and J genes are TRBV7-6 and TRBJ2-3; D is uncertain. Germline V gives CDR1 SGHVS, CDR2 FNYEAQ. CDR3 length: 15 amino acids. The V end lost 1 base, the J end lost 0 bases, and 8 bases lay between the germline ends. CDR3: CASSLGQASTDTQYF. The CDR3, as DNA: TGTGCCAGCAGCTTAGGTCAGGCCAGCACAGATACGCAGTATTTT.

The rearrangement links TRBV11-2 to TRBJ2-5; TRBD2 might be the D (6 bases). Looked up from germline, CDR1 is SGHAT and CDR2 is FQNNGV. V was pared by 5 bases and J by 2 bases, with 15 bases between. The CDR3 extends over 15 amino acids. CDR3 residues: CASSVQYGGQETQYF. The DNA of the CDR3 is TGTGCCAGCAGCGTACAATACGGGGGTCAAGAGACCCAGTACTTC.

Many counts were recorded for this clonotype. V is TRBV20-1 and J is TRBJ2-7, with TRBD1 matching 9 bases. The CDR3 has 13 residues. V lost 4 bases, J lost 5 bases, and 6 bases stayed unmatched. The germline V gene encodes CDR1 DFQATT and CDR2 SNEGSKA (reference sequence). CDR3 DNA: TGCAGTGCTATCCGGGACAGGGACCACGAGCAGTACTTC. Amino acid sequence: CSAIRDRDHEQYF.

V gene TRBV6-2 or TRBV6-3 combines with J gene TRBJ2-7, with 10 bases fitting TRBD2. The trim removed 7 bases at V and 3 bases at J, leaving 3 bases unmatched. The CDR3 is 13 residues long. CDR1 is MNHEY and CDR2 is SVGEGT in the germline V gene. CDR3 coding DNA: TGTGCCAGCACACCTAGCGGGAGCTACGAGCAGTACTTC. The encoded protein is CASTPSGSYEQYF.

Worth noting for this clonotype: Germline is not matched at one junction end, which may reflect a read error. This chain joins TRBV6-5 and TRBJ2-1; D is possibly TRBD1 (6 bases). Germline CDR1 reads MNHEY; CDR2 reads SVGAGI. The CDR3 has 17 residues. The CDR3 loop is CASSSFRDTRTYNVQFF. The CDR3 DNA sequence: TGTGCCAGCAGTTCCTTCCGGGACACAAGAACCTACAATGTGCAGTTCTTC.

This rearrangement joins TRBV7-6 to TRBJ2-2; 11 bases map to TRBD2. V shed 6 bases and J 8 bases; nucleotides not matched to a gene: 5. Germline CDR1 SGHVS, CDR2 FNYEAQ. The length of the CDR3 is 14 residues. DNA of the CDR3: TGTGCCAGCAGACTAGCGGGGGCCTCGGGGGAGCTGTTTTTT. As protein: CASRLAGASGELFF.

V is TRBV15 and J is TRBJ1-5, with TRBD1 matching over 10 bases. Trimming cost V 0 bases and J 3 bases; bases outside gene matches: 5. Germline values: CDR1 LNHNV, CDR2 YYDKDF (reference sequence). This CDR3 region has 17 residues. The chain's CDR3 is CATSRDGTGELNQPQHF. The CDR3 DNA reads TGTGCCACCAGCAGAGACGGGACAGGGGAGCTCAATCAGCCCCAGCATTTT.

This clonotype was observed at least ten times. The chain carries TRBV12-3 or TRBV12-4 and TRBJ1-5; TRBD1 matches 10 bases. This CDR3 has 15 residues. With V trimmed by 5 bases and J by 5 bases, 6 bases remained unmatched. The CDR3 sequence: CASSVAGTGDQPQHF. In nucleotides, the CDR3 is TGTGCCAGCAGTGTCGCCGGGACAGGGGATCAGCCCCAGCATTTT.

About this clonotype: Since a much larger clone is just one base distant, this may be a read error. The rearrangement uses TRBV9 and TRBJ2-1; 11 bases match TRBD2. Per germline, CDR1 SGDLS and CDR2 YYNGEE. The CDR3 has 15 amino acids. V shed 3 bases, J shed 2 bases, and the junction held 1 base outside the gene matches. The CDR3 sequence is CASSATSGTYNEQFF. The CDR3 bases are TGTGCCAGCAGCGCGACTAGCGGGACCTACAATGAGCAGTTCTTC.

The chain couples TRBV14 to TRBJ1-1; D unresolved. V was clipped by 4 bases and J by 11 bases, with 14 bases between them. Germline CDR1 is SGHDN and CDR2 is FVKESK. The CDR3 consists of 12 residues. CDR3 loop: CASSPSRTRAFF. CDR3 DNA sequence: TGTGCCAGCAGCCCCTCGCGCACCCGGGCTTTCTTT.

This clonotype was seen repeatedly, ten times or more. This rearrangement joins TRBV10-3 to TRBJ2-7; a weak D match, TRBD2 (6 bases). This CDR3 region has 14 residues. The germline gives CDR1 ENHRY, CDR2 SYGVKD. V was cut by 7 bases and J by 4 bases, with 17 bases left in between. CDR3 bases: TGTGCCATCACCCGGGCGCCGCGGGGTTACGAGCAGTACTTC. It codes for CAITRAPRGYEQYF.

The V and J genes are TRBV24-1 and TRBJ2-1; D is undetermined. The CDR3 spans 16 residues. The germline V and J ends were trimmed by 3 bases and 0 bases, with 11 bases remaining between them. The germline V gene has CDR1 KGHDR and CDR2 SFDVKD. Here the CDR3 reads CATSDPDSSSYNEQFF. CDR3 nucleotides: TGTGCCACCAGTGATCCAGACTCGAGCTCCTACAATGAGCAGTTCTTC.

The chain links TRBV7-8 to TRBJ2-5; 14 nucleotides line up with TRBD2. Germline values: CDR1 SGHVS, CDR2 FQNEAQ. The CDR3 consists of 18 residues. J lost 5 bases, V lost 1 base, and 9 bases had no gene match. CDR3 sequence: CASSLVGTSGRSLETQYF. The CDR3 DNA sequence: TGTGCCAGCAGCTTAGTTGGGACTAGCGGGAGATCCTTGGAGACCCAGTACTTC.

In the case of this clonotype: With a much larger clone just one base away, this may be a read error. The CDR3 DNA reads TGTGCCAGCAGTTACTCGAAGGCAGGGGTCTCACAAGAGACCCAGTACTTC. This translates into CASSYSKAGVSQETQYF. V and J are TRBV6-5 and TRBJ2-5; tentative D call: TRBD1 (6 bases). V shed 0 bases and J shed 2 bases, with 16 bases lying between them. The CDR3 is made up of 17 amino acids. CDR1 and CDR2 (germline): MNHEY, SVGAGI.

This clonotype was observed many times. The CDR3 DNA is TGTGCCAGCAGCCAAGGACGTGGCGAGACCCAGTACTTC. Translation gives CASSQGRGETQYF. The chain recombines TRBV3-1 with TRBJ2-5; D remains unclear. Trimming cost V 1 base and J 5 bases, with 8 bases left between them. Germline assignment: CDR1 LGHDT and CDR2 YNNKEL (reference sequence). The CDR3 consists of 13 residues.

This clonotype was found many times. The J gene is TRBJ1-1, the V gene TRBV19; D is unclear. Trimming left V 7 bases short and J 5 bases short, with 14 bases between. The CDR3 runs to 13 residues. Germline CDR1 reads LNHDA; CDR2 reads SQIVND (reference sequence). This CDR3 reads CASIPGLGTEAFF. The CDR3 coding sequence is TGTGCCAGTATCCCGGGCCTCGGAACTGAAGCTTTCTTT.

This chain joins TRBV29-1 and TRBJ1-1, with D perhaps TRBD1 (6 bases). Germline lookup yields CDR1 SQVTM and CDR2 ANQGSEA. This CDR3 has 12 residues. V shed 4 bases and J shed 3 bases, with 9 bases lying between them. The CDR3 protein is CSVVQGYTEAFF. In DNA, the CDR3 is TGCAGCGTTGTCCAGGGGTACACTGAAGCTTTCTTT.

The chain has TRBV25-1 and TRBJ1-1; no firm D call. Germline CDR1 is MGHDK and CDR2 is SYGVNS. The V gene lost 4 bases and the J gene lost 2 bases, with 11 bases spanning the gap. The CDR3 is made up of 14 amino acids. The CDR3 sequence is CASSGVAINTEAFF. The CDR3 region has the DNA TGTGCCAGCAGTGGCGTAGCTATTAACACTGAAGCTTTCTTT.

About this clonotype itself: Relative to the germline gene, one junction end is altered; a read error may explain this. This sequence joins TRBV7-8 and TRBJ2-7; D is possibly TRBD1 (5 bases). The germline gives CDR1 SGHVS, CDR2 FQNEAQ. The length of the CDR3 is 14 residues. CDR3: CASGLGRVTREQYF. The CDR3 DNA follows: TGTGCCAGCGGCTTGGGCAGGGTCACGCGGGAGCAGTACTTC.

The CDR3, as DNA: TGTGCCAGCAGTTCCGGACAGATTCGGAACACTGAAGCTTTCTTT. Protein: CASSSGQIRNTEAFF. The chain couples TRBV6-5 to TRBJ1-1, with D possibly being TRBD1 (6 bases). The CDR3 spans 15 residues. Trimming removed 4 bases at V and 1 base at J, with 13 bases between. Per the germline V gene, CDR1 is MNHEY and CDR2 is SVGAGI.

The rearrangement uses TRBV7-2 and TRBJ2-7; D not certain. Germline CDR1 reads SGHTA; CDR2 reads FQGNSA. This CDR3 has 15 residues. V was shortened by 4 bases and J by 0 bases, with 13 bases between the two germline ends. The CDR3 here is CASSSTGRSSYEQYF. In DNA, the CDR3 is TGTGCCAGCAGCTCGACTGGACGGAGCTCCTACGAGCAGTACTTC.

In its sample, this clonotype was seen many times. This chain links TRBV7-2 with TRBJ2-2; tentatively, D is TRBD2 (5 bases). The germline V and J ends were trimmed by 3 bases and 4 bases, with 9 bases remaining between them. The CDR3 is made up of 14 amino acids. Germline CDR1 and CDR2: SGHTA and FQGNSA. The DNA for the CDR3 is TGTGCCAGCAGCTTTTCCGGGATCACCGGGGAGCTGTTTTTT. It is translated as CASSFSGITGELFF.

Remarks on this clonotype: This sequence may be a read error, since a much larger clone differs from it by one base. CDR3 protein: CASSFWGDRGDYTF. In DNA, the CDR3 is TGTGCCAGCAGTTTTTGGGGAGATAGGGGGGACTACACCTTC. The chain is built from TRBV12-3 or TRBV12-4 and TRBJ1-2, with a weak D call TRBD1 (6 bases). The CDR3 totals 14 residues. Trimming removed 3 bases from V and 10 bases from J, with 18 bases in between.

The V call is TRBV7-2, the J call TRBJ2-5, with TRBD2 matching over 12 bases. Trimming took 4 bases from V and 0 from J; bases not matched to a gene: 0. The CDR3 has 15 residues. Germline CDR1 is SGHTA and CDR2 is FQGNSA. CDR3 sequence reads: CASSWTSGDQETQYF. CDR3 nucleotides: TGTGCCAGCAGCTGGACTAGCGGGGACCAAGAGACCCAGTACTTC.

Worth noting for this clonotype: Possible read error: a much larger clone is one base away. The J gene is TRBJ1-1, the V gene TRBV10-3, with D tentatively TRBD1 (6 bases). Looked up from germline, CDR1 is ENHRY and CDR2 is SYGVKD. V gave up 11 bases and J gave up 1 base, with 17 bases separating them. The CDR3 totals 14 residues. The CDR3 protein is CAGSLQGQNTEAFF. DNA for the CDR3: TGTGCCGGCAGTTTACAGGGCCAGAACACTGAAGCTTTCTTT.

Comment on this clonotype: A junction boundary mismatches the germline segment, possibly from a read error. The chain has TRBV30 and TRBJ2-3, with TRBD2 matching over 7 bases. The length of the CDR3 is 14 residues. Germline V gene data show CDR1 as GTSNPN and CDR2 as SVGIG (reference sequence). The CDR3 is CARSVRRGRDTQYF. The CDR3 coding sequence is TGTGCCCGGAGTGTACGGCGGGGGAGGGACACGCAGTATTTT.

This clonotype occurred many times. CDR3 protein: CASSLNADTQYF. CDR3 DNA: TGTGCCAGCAGCTTAAACGCAGATACGCAGTATTTT. This chain uses TRBV7-3 with TRBJ2-3; unclear D gene. CDR1 is SGHTA and CDR2 is FQGTGA in the germline V gene. CDR3 length: 12 amino acids. V dropped 1 base and J dropped 4 bases, with 3 bases sitting between them.

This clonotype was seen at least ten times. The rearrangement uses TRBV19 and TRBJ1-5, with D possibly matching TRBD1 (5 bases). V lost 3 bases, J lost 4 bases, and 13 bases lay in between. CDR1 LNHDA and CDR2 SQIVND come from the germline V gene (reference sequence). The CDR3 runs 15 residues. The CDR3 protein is CASSMRGFENQPQHF. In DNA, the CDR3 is TGTGCCAGTAGTATGCGGGGCTTTGAGAATCAGCCCCAGCATTTT.